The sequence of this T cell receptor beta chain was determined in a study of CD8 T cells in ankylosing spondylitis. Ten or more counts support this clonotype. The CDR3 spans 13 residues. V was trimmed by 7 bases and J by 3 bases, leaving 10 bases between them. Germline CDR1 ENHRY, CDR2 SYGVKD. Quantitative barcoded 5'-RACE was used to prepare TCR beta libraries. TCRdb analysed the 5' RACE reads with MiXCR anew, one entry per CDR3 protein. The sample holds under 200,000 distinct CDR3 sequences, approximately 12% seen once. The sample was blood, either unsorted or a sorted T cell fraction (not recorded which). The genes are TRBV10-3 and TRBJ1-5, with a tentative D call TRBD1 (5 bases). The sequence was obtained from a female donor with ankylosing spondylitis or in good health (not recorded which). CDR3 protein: CAITQGFNQPQHF. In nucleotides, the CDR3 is TGTGCCATCACCCAGGGTTTCAATCAGCCCCAGCATTTT.